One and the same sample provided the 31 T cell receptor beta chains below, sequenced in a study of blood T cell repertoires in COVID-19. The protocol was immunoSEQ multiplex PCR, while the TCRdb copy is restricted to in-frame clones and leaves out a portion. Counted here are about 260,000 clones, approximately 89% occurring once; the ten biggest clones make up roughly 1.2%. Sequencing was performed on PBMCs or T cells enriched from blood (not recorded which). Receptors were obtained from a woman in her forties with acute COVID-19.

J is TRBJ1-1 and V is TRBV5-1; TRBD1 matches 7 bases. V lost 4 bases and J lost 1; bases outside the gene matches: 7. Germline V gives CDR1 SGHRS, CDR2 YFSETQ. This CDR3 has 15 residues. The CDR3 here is CASSVDRMANTEAFF. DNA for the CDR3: TGCGCCAGCAGCGTGGACAGGATGGCGAACACTGAAGCTTTCTTT.

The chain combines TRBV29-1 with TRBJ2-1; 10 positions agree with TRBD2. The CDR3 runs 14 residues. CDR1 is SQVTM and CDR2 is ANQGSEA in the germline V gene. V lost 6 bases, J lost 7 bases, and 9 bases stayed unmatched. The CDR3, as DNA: TGCAGCGTCGAACTAGCGGGATCGGGGAATGAGCAGTTCTTC. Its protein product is CSVELAGSGNEQFF.

The CDR3 DNA reads TGTGCCAGCAGCCATCCGACAGGGGCCGAGCAGTACGTC. As protein: CASSHPTGAEQYV. The chain joins TRBV11-2 to TRBJ2-7; TRBD1 matches at 8 bases. Unmatched junction bases numbered 6, after V lost 5 bases and J lost 6 bases. CDR3 length: 13 residues. Germline V CDR1 and CDR2: SGHAT, FQNNGV.

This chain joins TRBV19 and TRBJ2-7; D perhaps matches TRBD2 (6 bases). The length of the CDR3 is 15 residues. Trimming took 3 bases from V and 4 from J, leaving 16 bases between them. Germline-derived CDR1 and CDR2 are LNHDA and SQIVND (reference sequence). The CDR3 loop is CASSMGTGARYEQYV. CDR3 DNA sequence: TGTGCCAGTAGTATGGGAACGGGAGCCCGTTACGAGCAGTACGTC.

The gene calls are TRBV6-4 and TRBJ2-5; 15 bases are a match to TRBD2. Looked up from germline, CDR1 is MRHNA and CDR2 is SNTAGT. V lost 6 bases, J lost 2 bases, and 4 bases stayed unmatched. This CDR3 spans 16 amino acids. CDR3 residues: CASRGTSGRLQETQYF. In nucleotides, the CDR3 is TGTGCCAGCAGGGGGACTAGCGGGAGGCTTCAAGAGACCCAGTACTTC.

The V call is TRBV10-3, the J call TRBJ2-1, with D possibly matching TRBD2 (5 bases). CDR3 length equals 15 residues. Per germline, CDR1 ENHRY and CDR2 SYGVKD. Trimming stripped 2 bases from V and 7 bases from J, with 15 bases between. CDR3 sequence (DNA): TGTGCCATCAGTGAGAAGGTCCTAGCAAAAAATGAGCAGTTCTTC. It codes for CAISEKVLAKNEQFF.

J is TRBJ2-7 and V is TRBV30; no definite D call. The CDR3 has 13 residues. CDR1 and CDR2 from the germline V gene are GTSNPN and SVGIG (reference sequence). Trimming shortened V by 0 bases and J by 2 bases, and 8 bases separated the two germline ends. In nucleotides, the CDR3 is TGTGCCTGGAGTGTGGGCCTTGCCTACGAGCAGTACTTC. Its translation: CAWSVGLAYEQYF.

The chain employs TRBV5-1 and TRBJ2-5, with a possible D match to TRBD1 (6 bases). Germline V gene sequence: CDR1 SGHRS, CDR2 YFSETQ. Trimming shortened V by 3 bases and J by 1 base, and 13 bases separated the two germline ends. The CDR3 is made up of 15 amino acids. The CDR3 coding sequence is TGCGCCAGCAGCTCCTCGGGACACCTCCAAGAGACCCAGTACTTC. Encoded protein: CASSSSGHLQETQYF.

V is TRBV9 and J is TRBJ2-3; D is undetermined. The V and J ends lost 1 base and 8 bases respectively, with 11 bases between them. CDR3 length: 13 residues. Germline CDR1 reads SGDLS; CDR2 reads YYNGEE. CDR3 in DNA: TGTGCCAGCAGCGTATACTCTTCGAGTACGCAGTATTTT. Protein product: CASSVYSSSTQYF.

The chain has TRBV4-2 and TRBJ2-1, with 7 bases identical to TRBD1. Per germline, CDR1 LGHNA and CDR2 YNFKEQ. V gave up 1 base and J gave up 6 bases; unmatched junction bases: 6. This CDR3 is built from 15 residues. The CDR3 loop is CASSQVRDRSNEQFF. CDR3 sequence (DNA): TGTGCCAGCAGCCAAGTACGGGACAGAAGCAATGAGCAGTTCTTC.

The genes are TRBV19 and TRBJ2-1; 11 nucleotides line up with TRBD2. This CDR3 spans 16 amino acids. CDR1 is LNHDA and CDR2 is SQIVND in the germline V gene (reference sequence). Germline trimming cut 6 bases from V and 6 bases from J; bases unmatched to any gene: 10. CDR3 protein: CASSLQLAGDFNEQFF. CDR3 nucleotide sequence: TGTGCCAGTAGCCTCCAACTAGCGGGAGATTTCAATGAGCAGTTCTTC.

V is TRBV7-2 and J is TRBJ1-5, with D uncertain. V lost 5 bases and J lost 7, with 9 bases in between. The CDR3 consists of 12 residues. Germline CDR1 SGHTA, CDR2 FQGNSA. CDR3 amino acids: CASSPSGQPQHF. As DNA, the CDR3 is TGTGCCAGCAGCCCCTCGGGACAGCCCCAGCATTTT.

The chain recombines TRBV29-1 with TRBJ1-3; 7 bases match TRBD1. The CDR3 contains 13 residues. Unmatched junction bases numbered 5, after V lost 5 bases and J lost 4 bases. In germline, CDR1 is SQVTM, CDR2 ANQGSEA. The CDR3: CSVNQGEGNTIYF. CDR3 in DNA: TGCAGCGTTAATCAGGGGGAAGGAAACACCATATATTTT.

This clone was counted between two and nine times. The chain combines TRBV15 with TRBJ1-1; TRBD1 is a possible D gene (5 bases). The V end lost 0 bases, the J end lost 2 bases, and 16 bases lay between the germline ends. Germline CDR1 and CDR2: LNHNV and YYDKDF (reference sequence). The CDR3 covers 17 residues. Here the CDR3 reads CATSRDLRGGKNTEAFF. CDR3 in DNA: TGTGCCACCAGCAGAGATCTACGCGGGGGAAAAAACACTGAAGCTTTCTTT.

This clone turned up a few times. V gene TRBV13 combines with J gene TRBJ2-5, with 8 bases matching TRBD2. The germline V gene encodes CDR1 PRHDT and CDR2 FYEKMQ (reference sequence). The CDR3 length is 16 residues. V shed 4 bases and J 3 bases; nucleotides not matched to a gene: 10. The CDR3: CASSSRISGTEETQYF. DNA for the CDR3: TGTGCCAGCAGCTCACGCATTAGCGGGACCGAAGAGACCCAGTACTTC.

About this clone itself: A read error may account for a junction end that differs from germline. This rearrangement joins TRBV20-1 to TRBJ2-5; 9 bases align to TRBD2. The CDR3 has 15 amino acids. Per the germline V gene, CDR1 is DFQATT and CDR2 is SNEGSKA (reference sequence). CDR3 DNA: TGCAGTGCTAGTGTTCCTAGCGGGACCCAAGAGGCCCAGTACTTC. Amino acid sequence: CSASVPSGTQEAQYF.

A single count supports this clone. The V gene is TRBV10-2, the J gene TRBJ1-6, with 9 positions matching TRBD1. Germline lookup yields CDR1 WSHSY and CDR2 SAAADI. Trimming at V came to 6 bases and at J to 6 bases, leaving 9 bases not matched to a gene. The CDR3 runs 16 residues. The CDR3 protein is CASREARTGVNSPLHF. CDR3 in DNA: TGCGCCAGCAGGGAGGCTCGGACAGGGGTTAATTCACCCCTCCACTTT.

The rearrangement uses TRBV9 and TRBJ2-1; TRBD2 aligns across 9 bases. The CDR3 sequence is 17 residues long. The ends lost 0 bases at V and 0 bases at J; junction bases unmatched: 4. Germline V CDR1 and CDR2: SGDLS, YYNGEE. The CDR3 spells CASSVEASGNSYNEQFF. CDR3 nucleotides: TGTGCCAGCAGCGTAGAGGCTAGCGGGAACTCCTACAATGAGCAGTTCTTC. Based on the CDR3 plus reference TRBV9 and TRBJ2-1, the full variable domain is DSGVTQTPKHLITATGQRVTLRCSPRSGDLSVYWYQQSLDQGLQFLIQYYNGEERAKGNILERFSAQQFPDLHSELNLSSLELGDSALYFCASSVEASGNSYNEQFFGPGTRLTVL.

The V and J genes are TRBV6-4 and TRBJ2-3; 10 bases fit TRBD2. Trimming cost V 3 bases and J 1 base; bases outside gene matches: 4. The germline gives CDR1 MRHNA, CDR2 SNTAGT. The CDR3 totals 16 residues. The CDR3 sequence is CASSEAGTSGTDTQYF. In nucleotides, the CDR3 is TGTGCCAGCAGTGAGGCCGGGACTAGCGGCACAGATACGCAGTATTTT.

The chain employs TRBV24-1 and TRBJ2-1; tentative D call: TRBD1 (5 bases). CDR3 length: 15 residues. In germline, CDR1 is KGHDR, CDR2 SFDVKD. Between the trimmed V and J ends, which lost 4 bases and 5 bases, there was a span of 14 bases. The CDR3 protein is CATSDMNRFNNEQFF. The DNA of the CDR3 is TGTGCCACCAGTGACATGAACAGGTTTAACAATGAGCAGTTCTTC.

The CDR3 coding sequence is TGTGCCAGCAGCGTTGACAGGGACGCTGAAGCTTTCTTT. As protein: CASSVDRDAEAFF. The chain carries TRBV7-8 and TRBJ1-1; 7 nucleotides align to TRBD1. The ends lost 5 bases at V and 6 bases at J; junction bases unmatched: 6. Germline lookup yields CDR1 SGHVS and CDR2 FQNEAQ. This CDR3 comprises 13 residues.

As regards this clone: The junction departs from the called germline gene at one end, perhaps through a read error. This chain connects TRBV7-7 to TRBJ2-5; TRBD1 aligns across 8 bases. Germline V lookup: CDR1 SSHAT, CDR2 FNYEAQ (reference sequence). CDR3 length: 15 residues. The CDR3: CASSLMPGGEETQYF. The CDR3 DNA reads TGTGCTAGCAGCCTGATGCCAGGGGGCGAAGAGACCCAGTACTTC.

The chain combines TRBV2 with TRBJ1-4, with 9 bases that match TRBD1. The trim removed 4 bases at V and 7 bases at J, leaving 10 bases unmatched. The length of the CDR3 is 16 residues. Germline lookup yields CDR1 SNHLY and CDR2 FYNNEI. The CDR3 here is CASSVPGQGPFEKLFF. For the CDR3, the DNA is TGTGCCAGCAGTGTCCCGGGACAGGGACCCTTTGAAAAACTGTTTTTT.

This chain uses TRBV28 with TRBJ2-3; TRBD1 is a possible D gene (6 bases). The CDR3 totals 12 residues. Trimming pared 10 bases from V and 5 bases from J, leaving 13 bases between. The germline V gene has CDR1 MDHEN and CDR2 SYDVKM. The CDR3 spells CATLGHLDTQYF. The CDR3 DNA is TGTGCCACCTTGGGACATTTAGATACGCAGTATTTT. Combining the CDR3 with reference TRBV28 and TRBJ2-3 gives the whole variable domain DVKVTQSSRYLVKRTGEKVFLECVQDMDHENMFWYRQDPGLGLRLIYFSYDVKMKEKGDIPEGYSVSREKKERFSLILESASTNQTSMYLCATLGHLDTQYFGPGTRLTVL.

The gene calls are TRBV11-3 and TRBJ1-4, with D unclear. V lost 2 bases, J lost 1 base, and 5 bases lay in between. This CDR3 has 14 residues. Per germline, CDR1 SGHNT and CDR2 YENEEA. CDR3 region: CASSLTETNEKLFF. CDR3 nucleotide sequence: TGTGCCAGCAGCTTAACAGAAACTAATGAAAAACTGTTTTTT.

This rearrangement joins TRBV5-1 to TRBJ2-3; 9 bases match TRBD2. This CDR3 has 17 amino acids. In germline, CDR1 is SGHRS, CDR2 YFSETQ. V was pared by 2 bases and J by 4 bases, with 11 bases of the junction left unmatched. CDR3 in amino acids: CASSLLIIAGEPDTQYF. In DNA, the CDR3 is TGCGCCAGCAGCTTACTCATAATAGCGGGAGAGCCAGATACGCAGTATTTT.

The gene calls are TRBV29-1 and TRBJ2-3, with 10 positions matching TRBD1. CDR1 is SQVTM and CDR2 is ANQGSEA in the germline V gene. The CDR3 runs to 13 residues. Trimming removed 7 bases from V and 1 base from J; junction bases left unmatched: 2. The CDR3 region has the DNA TGCAGCGCCGGGACAGGGGGCACAGATACGCAGTATTTT. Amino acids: CSAGTGGTDTQYF.

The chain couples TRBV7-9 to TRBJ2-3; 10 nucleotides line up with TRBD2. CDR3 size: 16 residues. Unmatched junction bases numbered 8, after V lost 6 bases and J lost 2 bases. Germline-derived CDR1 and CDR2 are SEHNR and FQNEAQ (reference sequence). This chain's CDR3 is CASSSYLAGDTDTQYF. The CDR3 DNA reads TGTGCCAGCAGTTCTTATCTAGCGGGAGACACAGATACGCAGTATTTT. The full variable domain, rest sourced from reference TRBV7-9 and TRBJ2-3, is DTGVSQNPRHKITKRGQNVTFRCDPISEHNRLYWYRQTLGQGPEFLTYFQNEAQLEKSRLLSDRFSAERPKGSFSTLEIQRTEQGDSAMYLCASSSYLAGDTDTQYFGPGTRLTVL.

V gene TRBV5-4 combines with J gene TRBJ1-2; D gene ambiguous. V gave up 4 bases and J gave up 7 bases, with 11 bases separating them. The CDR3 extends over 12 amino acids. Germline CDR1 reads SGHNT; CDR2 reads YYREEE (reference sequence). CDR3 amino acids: CASSETGFGYTF. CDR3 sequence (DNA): TGTGCCAGCAGCGAGACGGGATTTGGCTACACCTTC.

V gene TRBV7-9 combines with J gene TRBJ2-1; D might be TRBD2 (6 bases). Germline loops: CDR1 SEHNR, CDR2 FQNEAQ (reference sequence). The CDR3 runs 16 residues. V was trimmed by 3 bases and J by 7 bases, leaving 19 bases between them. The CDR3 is CASSLRDSGGENEQFF. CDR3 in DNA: TGTGCCAGCAGCTTGAGAGACAGCGGAGGGGAGAATGAGCAGTTCTTC.

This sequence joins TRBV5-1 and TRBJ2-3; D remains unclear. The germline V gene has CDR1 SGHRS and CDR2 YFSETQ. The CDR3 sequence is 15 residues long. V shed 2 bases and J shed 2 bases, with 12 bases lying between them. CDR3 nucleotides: TGCGCCAGCAGCTTCATTCCCCAATTCACAGATACGCAGTATTTT. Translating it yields CASSFIPQFTDTQYF. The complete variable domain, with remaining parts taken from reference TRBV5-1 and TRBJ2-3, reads KAGVTQTPRYLIKTRGQQVTLSCSPISGHRSVSWYQQTPGQGLQFLFEYFSETQRNKGNFPGRFSGRQFSNSRSEMNVSTLELGDSALYLCASSFIPQFTDTQYFGPGTRLTVL.